The 19 T cell receptor beta chains in this list originate from one sample, sequenced in a study of cytomegalovirus exposure and HLA in healthy donors. Researchers ran the PCR with 60 Vbeta and 13 Jbeta primers. Repertoires were generated with immunoSEQ multiplex PCR, while TCRdb's copy carries only in-frame clones and drops some. The sample records roughly 120,000 clones, about 80% being singletons. The sequencing input was PBMCs. The receptors shown here come from a man aged 40-49 years in good health and CMV-seronegative.

The chain combines TRBV19 with TRBJ1-2; D might be TRBD1 (5 bases). The V end lost 5 bases, the J end lost 7 bases, and 11 bases lay between the germline ends. The CDR3 loop spans 12 amino acids. Germline CDR1 LNHDA, CDR2 SQIVND (reference sequence). The DNA for the CDR3 is TGTGCCAGTAGTCAGACAGATCGTGGCTACACCTTC. Translated, it gives CASSQTDRGYTF. Drawing the rest from reference TRBV19 and TRBJ1-2, the complete variable domain is DGGITQSPKYLFRKEGQNVTLSCEQNLNHDAMYWYRQDPGQGLRLIYYSQIVNDFQKGDIAEGYSVSREKKESFPLTVTSAQKNPTAFYLCASSQTDRGYTFGSGTRLTVV.

The CDR3 loop is CASSFGDTSSSPLHF. CDR3 nucleotide sequence: TGTGCCAGCAGTTTTGGGGACACCAGTAGCTCACCCCTCCACTTT. The chain uses TRBV27 and TRBJ1-6; possibly TRBD1 for D (6 bases). The CDR3 consists of 15 residues. The germline V gene encodes CDR1 MNHEY and CDR2 SMNVEV (reference sequence). Trimming cost V 3 bases and J 10 bases, with 16 bases left between them.

The chain combines TRBV7-8 with TRBJ1-2; D gene uncertain. This CDR3 contains 14 residues. V was clipped by 1 base and J by 3 bases, with 9 bases between them. Germline CDR1 and CDR2: SGHVS and FQNEAQ. CDR3 sequence reads: CASSLGVDYYGYTF. The CDR3 coding sequence is TGTGCCAGCAGCTTAGGTGTAGATTACTATGGCTACACCTTC. The full variable domain, rest sourced from reference TRBV7-8 and TRBJ1-2, is GAGVSQSPRYKVAKRGQDVALRCDPISGHVSLFWYQQALGQGPEFLTYFQNEAQLDKSGLPSDRFFAERPEGSVSTLKIQRTQQEDSAVYLCASSLGVDYYGYTFGSGTRLTVV.

This clone was detected once. V usage is TRBV6-1 and J usage is TRBJ1-2, with 8 bases identical to TRBD1. After removal of 7 bases from V and 7 bases from J, the junction contained 11 bases not matched to a gene. Germline lookup yields CDR1 MNHNS and CDR2 SASEGT. The CDR3 runs 14 residues. CDR3 in amino acids: CASTETGAGGGYTF. As DNA, the CDR3 is TGTGCCAGCACCGAGACAGGGGCCGGGGGTGGCTACACCTTC.

As regards this clone: Other DNA variants within this sample encode the same CDR3. This chain connects TRBV6-5 to TRBJ1-6, with no clear D. CDR1 is MNHEY and CDR2 is SVGAGI in the germline V gene. Trimming removed 6 bases at V and 10 bases at J, with 19 bases between. This CDR3 comprises 15 residues. As DNA, the CDR3 is TGTGCCAGCAGCCCCGAGGGAACAGTACGATCACCCCTCCACTTT. Translating it yields CASSPEGTVRSPLHF.

V gene TRBV5-8 combines with J gene TRBJ1-5, with 8 bases that match TRBD1. This CDR3 has 17 residues. CDR1 is SGHTS and CDR2 is YDEGEE in the germline V gene. J gave up 6 bases and V 1 base, and 12 bases lay outside the gene matches. The CDR3 spells CASSLRPGQGNRQPQHF. The CDR3 DNA follows: TGTGCCAGCAGCTTGCGCCCTGGACAGGGCAATCGTCAGCCCCAGCATTTT.

The chain links TRBV7-2 to TRBJ1-1; TRBD1 agrees at 7 bases. Germline loops: CDR1 SGHTA, CDR2 FQGNSA. J gave up 3 bases and V 1 base, and 5 bases lay outside the gene matches. The CDR3 extends over 15 amino acids. CDR3 bases: TGTGCCAGCAGCTTAGGCTTAGGGGGCTACACTGAAGCTTTCTTT. It is translated as CASSLGLGGYTEAFF.

The V call is TRBV5-7, the J call TRBJ1-1, with D maybe TRBD1 (5 bases). TRBV5-7 carries the ORF label, with uncertain function. The CDR3 length is 15 residues. Trimming pared 1 base from V and 3 bases from J, leaving 13 bases between. For the CDR3, the DNA is TGTGCCAGCAGCTTGAAGGGGCGGGGATACACTGAAGCTTTCTTT. Protein sequence: CASSLKGRGYTEAFF.

This chain links TRBV2 with TRBJ1-2, with D possibly TRBD1 on 6 matching bases. From germline, CDR1 is SNHLY and CDR2 FYNNEI. The V end was cut by 6 bases, the J end by 4 bases, with 12 bases between. This CDR3 has 13 residues. The CDR3 DNA sequence: TGTGCCAGCAGGTTACAGGGTGGCTATGGCTACACCTTC. Protein: CASRLQGGYGYTF.

The chain links TRBV27 to TRBJ2-1, with TRBD2 matching 12 bases. After removal of 5 bases from V and 7 bases from J, the junction contained 6 bases not matched to a gene. The germline gives CDR1 MNHEY, CDR2 SMNVEV (reference sequence). This CDR3 region has 15 residues. CDR3 nucleotides: TGTGCCAGCAGTACCGGGACTAGCGGGTTTAATGAGCAGTTCTTC. Translating it yields CASSTGTSGFNEQFF.

The chain combines TRBV30 with TRBJ2-1; 10 nucleotides match TRBD2. The germline V gene has CDR1 GTSNPN and CDR2 SVGIG (reference sequence). J was trimmed by 4 bases and V by 3 bases; bases with no gene match: 3. This CDR3 is built from 14 residues. CDR3 loop: CAWSSSGGYNEQFF. The CDR3 DNA reads TGTGCCTGGAGCTCTAGCGGGGGATACAATGAGCAGTTCTTC.

This chain joins TRBV11-3 and TRBJ2-1; 11 bases map to TRBD2. V lost 2 bases to trimming and J lost 9 bases; unmatched junction nucleotides: 6. Germline V lookup: CDR1 SGHNT, CDR2 YENEEA. The CDR3 loop spans 15 amino acids. This CDR3 is CASSLLAGGQSEQFF. CDR3 DNA sequence: TGTGCCAGCAGCTTATTAGCGGGGGGGCAAAGTGAGCAGTTCTTC.

The chain couples TRBV25-1 to TRBJ1-4; D possibly corresponds to TRBD1 (5 bases). Trimming cost V 6 bases and J 8 bases, with 16 bases left between them. Germline V gene data show CDR1 as MGHDK and CDR2 as SYGVNS. CDR3 size: 14 residues. The CDR3, as DNA: TGTGCCAGCAGCCCCCAAGGACGGACAGAAAAACTGTTTTTT. Its protein is CASSPQGRTEKLFF.

This sequence joins TRBV4-1 and TRBJ1-3; the match to TRBD1 covers 7 bases. Looked up from germline, CDR1 is MGHRA and CDR2 is YSYEKL. The CDR3 extends over 16 amino acids. Trimming cost V 4 bases and J 0 bases; bases outside gene matches: 6. The DNA for the CDR3 is TGCGCCAGCAGCCCTCCGGGACAGATCTCTGGAAACACCATATATTTT. Its protein is CASSPPGQISGNTIYF.

This chain uses TRBV5-1 with TRBJ2-3; D is possibly TRBD2 (6 bases). CDR1 and CDR2 (germline): SGHRS, YFSETQ. Between the trimmed V and J ends, which lost 7 bases and 3 bases, there was a span of 12 bases. The CDR3 is 13 amino acids. The CDR3 region has the DNA TGCGCCAGCCAACCCGGGGGTACAGATACGCAGTATTTT. As protein: CASQPGGTDTQYF.

The chain is built from TRBV6-5 and TRBJ2-1, with 7 bases aligning to TRBD1. Looked up from germline, CDR1 is MNHEY and CDR2 is SVGAGI. The CDR3 contains 13 residues. The V and J ends lost 4 bases and 7 bases, in that order; junction bases with no gene match: 4. The DNA for the CDR3 is TGTGCCAGCAGTTCCGGGACAGCTAATGAGCAGTTCTTC. The encoded protein is CASSSGTANEQFF.

A single count supports this clone. The rearrangement links TRBV4-2 to TRBJ2-2, with unresolved D. The CDR3 runs 12 residues. Germline-derived CDR1 and CDR2 are LGHNA and YNFKEQ. The germline V and J ends were trimmed by 2 bases and 5 bases, with 3 bases remaining between them. The CDR3 DNA reads TGTGCCAGCAGCCAATCAACCGGGGAGCTGTTTTTT. Encoded protein: CASSQSTGELFF.

The genes are TRBV15 and TRBJ2-3; D might be TRBD1 (5 bases). With 6 bases removed from V and 6 bases from J, the gap between germline ends came to 19 bases. The CDR3 has 15 amino acids. Germline-derived CDR1 and CDR2 are LNHNV and YYDKDF (reference sequence). CDR3 sequence reads: CATRQALNRLDTQYF. The DNA for the CDR3 is TGTGCCACCAGACAGGCTTTAAATCGGCTTGATACGCAGTATTTT.

The J gene is TRBJ1-5, the V gene TRBV7-8; 7 bases align to TRBD1. Germline values: CDR1 SGHVS, CDR2 FQNEAQ. The CDR3 extends over 14 amino acids. Unmatched junction bases numbered 4, after V lost 5 bases and J lost 3 bases. In DNA form, the CDR3 reads TGTGCCAGCAGCCCAGGGGGTTACAATCAGCCCCAGCATTTT. Residues: CASSPGGYNQPQHF.